These 10 T cell receptor beta chains were sequenced from one sample in a study of identifying expanded T cells in peripheral blood. The repertoire was sequenced with immunoSEQ multiplex PCR; TCRdb's copy has only in-frame clones and lacks some. The table records around 85,000 clones, 85% to 90% of them present only once. Sample: blood. These receptors were obtained from a person aged 18 to 75 in good health.

The chain recombines TRBV18 with TRBJ1-2; 8 bases fit TRBD1. The CDR3 contains 15 residues. Losses at the gene ends were 2 bases for V and 4 bases for J; bases not matched to a gene: 6. The V gene's germline CDR1 is KGHSH and CDR2 LQKENI. The CDR3, as DNA: TGTGCCAGCTCACCAGGCGACAGGGGCCCCTATGGCTACACCTTC. It yields the protein CASSPGDRGPYGYTF.

J is TRBJ2-7 and V is TRBV28; D uncertain. The CDR3 sequence is 15 residues long. The germline V gene has CDR1 MDHEN and CDR2 SYDVKM. V was shortened by 6 bases and J by 2 bases, with 17 bases between the two germline ends. The CDR3 DNA follows: TGTGCCAGCAGCCCATCGCTTAGCCAGGCCTACGAGCAGTACTTC. Protein sequence: CASSPSLSQAYEQYF.

V is TRBV19 and J is TRBJ1-1; D unclear. Germline CDR1 is LNHDA and CDR2 is SQIVND (reference sequence). Trimming pared 6 bases from V and 4 bases from J, leaving 18 bases between. CDR3 length equals 15 residues. CDR3 DNA sequence: TGTGCCAGTAGCCCCCAGGCCGGTTGGGGCACTGAAGCTTTCTTT. It yields the protein CASSPQAGWGTEAFF.

The rearrangement uses TRBV4-3 and TRBJ2-3; D ambiguous. V was clipped by 0 bases and J by 6 bases, with 7 bases between them. CDR3 size: 13 residues. Germline-derived CDR1 and CDR2 are LGHNA and YSLEER. DNA for the CDR3: TGCGCCAGCAGCCAAGACCGCAAGGATACGCAGTATTTT. As protein: CASSQDRKDTQYF.

The chain links TRBV7-8 to TRBJ2-5; a possible D gene is TRBD1 (5 bases). Germline V gives CDR1 SGHVS, CDR2 FQNEAQ. Trimming removed 5 bases from V and 7 bases from J, with 11 bases in between. CDR3 length: 12 residues. Here the CDR3 DNA reads TGTGCCAGCAGCCCTGTCCAGGGGACCCAGTACTTC. As protein: CASSPVQGTQYF.

This rearrangement joins TRBV5-4 to TRBJ1-2; no clear D gene. Germline V CDR1 and CDR2: SGHNT, YYREEE (reference sequence). CDR3 size: 13 residues. V dropped 0 bases and J dropped 7 bases, with 10 bases sitting between them. The CDR3 sequence: CASSLVPSGGYTF. Here the CDR3 DNA reads TGTGCCAGCAGCTTGGTCCCCTCTGGTGGCTACACCTTC.

The chain joins TRBV7-2 to TRBJ2-1; tentatively, D is TRBD2 (6 bases). V lost 6 bases to trimming and J lost 5 bases, with 11 bases between them. The CDR3 extends over 13 amino acids. Germline CDR1 SGHTA, CDR2 FQGNSA. The CDR3 reads CASSFGGNNEQFF. The CDR3 DNA sequence: TGTGCCAGCAGTTTTGGGGGGAACAATGAGCAGTTCTTC.

The rearrangement links TRBV4-3 to TRBJ2-5; D unresolved. With 2 bases removed from V and 2 bases from J, the gap between germline ends came to 12 bases. Germline CDR1 reads LGHNA; CDR2 reads YSLEER. CDR3 length: 15 residues. The CDR3 nucleotides are TGCGCCAGCAGCCAATTTCTTACGGTGCAAGAGACCCAGTACTTC. It translates to CASSQFLTVQETQYF.

The chain links TRBV15 to TRBJ1-2; D is ambiguous. The CDR3 length is 19 residues. In germline, CDR1 is LNHNV, CDR2 YYDKDF (reference sequence). V shed 2 bases and J shed 8 bases, with 30 bases lying between them. CDR3 DNA sequence: TGTGCCACCAGCAGATTTCGAGGGCTCCTTTCTCTCTATCCTTTCGGCTACACCTTC. Encoded protein: CATSRFRGLLSLYPFGYTF. Full variable domain (remainder filled in from reference TRBV15 and TRBJ1-2): DAMVIQNPRYQVTQFGKPVTLSCSQTLNHNVMYWYQQKSSQAPKLLFHYYDKDFNNEADTPDNFQSRRPNTSFCFLDIRSPGLGDTAMYLCATSRFRGLLSLYPFGYTFGSGTRLTVV.

The chain combines TRBV4-3 with TRBJ1-4; 8 nucleotides line up with TRBD1. Unmatched junction bases numbered 10, after V lost 3 bases and J lost 10 bases. The V gene's germline CDR1 is LGHNA and CDR2 YSLEER. This CDR3 comprises 15 residues. The CDR3 DNA is TGCGCCAGCAGCCATGCACAGGGGGGGCAAGGAAAACTGTTTTTT. Protein sequence: CASSHAQGGQGKLFF.